This paragraph covers one TCR beta chain sequence. Data came from immunoSEQ multiplex PCR; TCRdb stores just in-frame clones and leaves some out. The data contain about 290,000 clones, 85% of them seen just once; the ten biggest clones take up around 4%. This entry belongs to a study of blood T cell repertoires in COVID-19. Per germline, CDR1 MDHEN and CDR2 SYDVKM. Trimming at V came to 6 bases and at J to 2 bases, leaving 10 bases not matched to a gene. This CDR3 has 16 residues. The sequence was obtained from a woman between 45 and 65 years old with active or convalescent COVID-19. The sample was peripheral blood. This rearrangement joins TRBV28 to TRBJ2-3; 8 bases map to TRBD2. The CDR3 here is CASRFTAAGATDTQYF. The CDR3, as DNA: TGTGCCAGCAGGTTTACAGCAGCGGGGGCCACAGATACGCAGTATTTT.